One sample yielded the 7 T cell receptor beta chains listed below, sequenced in a study of cytomegalovirus exposure and HLA in healthy donors. Vbeta (60) and Jbeta (13) primers were used in the PCR. Profiled with immunoSEQ multiplex PCR; TCRdb holds only in-frame clones, not every one. In the table there are some 160,000 clones, roughly 73% of which are singletons. Material: PBMCs. The source of these receptors is a woman aged 30 to 39 in good health and CMV-seronegative.

The table lists this clone with a few counts. The chain recombines TRBV14 with TRBJ1-2, with D uncertain. The CDR3 covers 14 residues. V was cut by 0 bases and J by 5 bases, with 10 bases left in between. Per the germline V gene, CDR1 is SGHDN and CDR2 is FVKESK. The CDR3 protein is CASSQDLRGYGYTF. CDR3 nucleotide sequence: TGTGCCAGCAGCCAAGATCTGCGGGGTTATGGCTACACCTTC.

The chain employs TRBV30 and TRBJ2-5; 13 bases agree with TRBD2. Per the germline V gene, CDR1 is GTSNPN and CDR2 is SVGIG (reference sequence). Trimming at V came to 5 bases and at J to 5 bases, leaving 11 bases not matched to a gene. This CDR3 is 16 amino acids long. The DNA for the CDR3 is TGTGCCTGGGGGGGACTAGCGGGGCCCACCCGGGAGACCCAGTACTTC. Protein: CAWGGLAGPTRETQYF.

As to this clone: This sample also contains other DNA sequences that code for the same CDR3. This chain connects TRBV18 to TRBJ1-2; D is perhaps TRBD1 (5 bases). CDR3 length: 13 amino acids. The V gene's germline CDR1 is KGHSH and CDR2 LQKENI. Trimming left V 3 bases short and J 8 bases short, with 13 bases between. The CDR3 here is CASSPGTGSGYTF. DNA of the CDR3: TGTGCCAGCTCACCCGGGACCGGGAGCGGCTACACCTTC.

This CDR3 reads CASSPRKAEGTQYF. CDR3 sequence (DNA): TGTGCCAGCTCACCGAGGAAAGCAGAGGGTACGCAGTATTTT. The chain couples TRBV18 to TRBJ2-3, with D maybe TRBD2 (5 bases). Trimming took 3 bases from V and 8 from J, leaving 15 bases between them. The CDR3 length is 14 residues. CDR1 KGHSH and CDR2 LQKENI come from the germline V gene.

The genes are TRBV5-1 and TRBJ1-5, with D possibly TRBD1 on 6 matching bases. Germline V gene data show CDR1 as SGHRS and CDR2 as YFSETQ. The CDR3 is made up of 16 amino acids. V was clipped by 4 bases and J by 4 bases, with 18 bases between them. CDR3 sequence reads: CASSPLDDRLNQPQHF. The CDR3 region has the DNA TGCGCCAGCAGCCCACTCGACGACAGGTTAAATCAGCCCCAGCATTTT.

In its sample, this clone was seen a few times. This rearrangement joins TRBV5-5 to TRBJ1-1; unclear D gene. The V and J ends lost 1 base and 3 bases respectively, with 7 bases between them. Per the germline V gene, CDR1 is SGHKS and CDR2 is YYEKEE (reference sequence). The CDR3 extends over 13 amino acids. The CDR3 spells CASSLFGDTEAFF. Written as DNA, the CDR3 is TGTGCCAGCAGCTTGTTCGGGGACACTGAAGCTTTCTTT.

This clone was seen a few times. The chain has TRBV5-1 and TRBJ2-1, with 12 nucleotides matching TRBD2. Trimming took 4 bases from V and 1 from J; bases not matched to a gene: 0. Germline V lookup: CDR1 SGHRS, CDR2 YFSETQ. This CDR3 contains 15 residues. The CDR3 nucleotides are TGCGCCAGCAGCGGGACTAGCGGGTCCTACAATGAGCAGTTCTTC. As protein: CASSGTSGSYNEQFF.